A selection of T cell receptor beta chains follows, all from one sample in a study of T cells in tuberculosis. Sequencing was performed with immunoSEQ multiplex PCR; in TCRdb, only in-frame clones are kept and a portion is missing. This repertoire shows tens of thousands of clones, around 92% found once; its top ten account for 6.5% to 8.5%. Sequencing used PBMCs, obtained at tuberculosis diagnosis. The receptor set was obtained from an adult with tuberculosis. Some clones in this sample may be carry-over from other donors' samples. The CDR3 runs from the conserved cysteine through the conserved F or W. D genes are given only for firm matches. Part of the rows lack a size; the others show once, few, many or a class for expanded clones.

j_call: TRBJ2-3
clone_size: .
v_call: TRBV6-5
d_call: TRBD1
cdr3_aa: CASSYSDREDTQYF
cdr3_nt: TGTGCCAGCAGTTACTCAGACAGGGAGGATACGCAGTATTTT

j_call: TRBJ1-2
clone_size: .
v_call: TRBV4-1
d_call: .
cdr3_aa: CASSQEGQESYGYTF
cdr3_nt: TGCGCCAGCAGCCAAGAAGGTCAGGAAAGCTATGGCTACACCTTC

j_call: TRBJ1-5
clone_size: .
v_call: TRBV10-2
d_call: TRBD1
cdr3_aa: CASRDGGGQPQHF
cdr3_nt: TGCGCCAGCAGAGACGGAGGGGGCCAGCCCCAGCATTTT

j_call: TRBJ1-6
clone_size: .
v_call: TRBV27
d_call: TRBD1
cdr3_aa: CASSPTRTGNFVLLHF
cdr3_nt: TGTGCCAGCAGTCCGACCCGGACAGGGAACTTCGTCCTCCTCCACTTT

j_call: TRBJ2-1
clone_size: .
v_call: TRBV5-1
d_call: TRBD2
cdr3_aa: CASSLEAGRAYNEQFF
cdr3_nt: TGCGCCAGCAGCTTGGAGGCAGGGAGGGCCTACAATGAGCAGTTCTTC

j_call: TRBJ2-1
clone_size: .
v_call: TRBV10-3
d_call: .
cdr3_aa: CAISEGGGGHEQFF
cdr3_nt: TGTGCCATCAGTGAAGGGGGGGGCGGGCATGAGCAGTTCTTC

j_call: TRBJ1-6
clone_size: .
v_call: TRBV19
d_call: .
cdr3_aa: CATHGRSSYNSPLHF
cdr3_nt: TGTGCCACCCATGGGAGGAGCTCCTATAATTCACCCCTCCACTTT

j_call: TRBJ1-2
clone_size: .
v_call: TRBV27
d_call: .
cdr3_aa: CASSLSGEVDGYTF
cdr3_nt: TGTGCCAGCAGTTTATCAGGGGAGGTCGATGGCTACACCTTC

j_call: TRBJ1-2
clone_size: .
v_call: TRBV6-6
d_call: TRBD1
cdr3_aa: CASSYSTGQQGYTF
cdr3_nt: TGTGCCAGCAGTTACTCGACAGGGCAGCAGGGCTACACCTTC

j_call: TRBJ1-6
clone_size: .
v_call: TRBV14
d_call: .
cdr3_aa: CASSQVRGLGSPLHF
cdr3_nt: TGTGCCAGCAGCCAAGTTAGAGGGTTGGGTTCACCCCTCCACTTT

j_call: TRBJ2-7
clone_size: once
v_call: TRBV7-9
d_call: TRBD1
cdr3_aa: CASRPDTGGEQYF
cdr3_nt: TGTGCCAGCAGGCCCGACACAGGGGGCGAGCAGTACTTC

j_call: TRBJ1-5
clone_size: .
v_call: TRBV6-1
d_call: TRBD1
cdr3_aa: CASSVRQGDIIRGNQPQHF
cdr3_nt: TGTGCCAGCAGTGTCCGACAGGGGGATATCATCAGGGGCAATCAGCCCCAGCATTTT

j_call: TRBJ2-7
clone_size: .
v_call: TRBV2
d_call: TRBD2
cdr3_aa: CATGLAGYTYEQYF
cdr3_nt: TGTGCCACCGGACTAGCGGGTTACACCTACGAGCAGTACTTC

j_call: TRBJ2-7
clone_size: .
v_call: TRBV7-2
d_call: .
cdr3_aa: CASSPQGLTATGLEQYF
cdr3_nt: TGTGCCAGCAGCCCCCAGGGGCTGACGGCTACAGGGCTCGAGCAGTACTTC

j_call: TRBJ1-5
clone_size: .
v_call: TRBV19
d_call: TRBD1
cdr3_aa: CASSMDRDMHQPQHF
cdr3_nt: TGTGCCAGTAGTATGGACAGGGATATGCATCAGCCCCAGCATTTT

j_call: TRBJ2-3
clone_size: .
v_call: TRBV5-1
d_call: TRBD2
cdr3_aa: CASSSVPLAGGVFTQYF
cdr3_nt: TGCGCCAGCAGCTCCGTCCCACTAGCGGGGGGTGTTTTTACGCAGTATTTT

j_call: TRBJ2-7
clone_size: once
v_call: TRBV5-1
d_call: TRBD2
cdr3_aa: CASSLARTSGYEQYF
cdr3_nt: TGCGCCAGCAGCTTGGCACGGACTAGCGGCTACGAGCAGTACTTC

j_call: TRBJ1-6
clone_size: .
v_call: TRBV6-6
d_call: .
cdr3_aa: CASSYTGTAAPLHF
cdr3_nt: TGTGCCAGCAGTTATACGGGGACTGCGGCACCCCTCCACTTT

j_call: TRBJ1-1
clone_size: .
v_call: TRBV6-6
d_call: TRBD1
cdr3_aa: CASSYGQGAHTEAFF
cdr3_nt: TGTGCCAGCAGTTACGGACAGGGGGCGCACACTGAAGCTTTCTTT

j_call: TRBJ1-1
clone_size: .
v_call: TRBV6-5
d_call: .
cdr3_aa: CASSYGMGAFGEAFF
cdr3_nt: TGTGCCAGCAGTTACGGAATGGGGGCTTTTGGTGAAGCTTTCTTT

j_call: TRBJ1-6
clone_size: .
v_call: TRBV9
d_call: TRBD1
cdr3_aa: CASSGQGKGSPLHF
cdr3_nt: TGTGCCAGCAGCGGACAGGGGAAAGGCTCACCCCTCCACTTT

j_call: TRBJ1-2
clone_size: .
v_call: TRBV7-2
d_call: .
cdr3_aa: CASSLGTAYGYTF
cdr3_nt: TGTGCCAGCAGCTTAGGGACAGCCTATGGCTACACCTTC

j_call: TRBJ2-3
clone_size: .
v_call: TRBV6-1
d_call: TRBD2
cdr3_aa: CATTSGRTDTQYF
cdr3_nt: TGTGCCACTACTAGCGGGCGCACAGATACGCAGTATTTT

j_call: TRBJ1-2
clone_size: .
v_call: TRBV7-9
d_call: TRBD1
cdr3_aa: CASSLGDSYYGYTF
cdr3_nt: TGTGCCAGCAGCTTGGGGGACAGCTACTATGGCTACACCTTC

j_call: TRBJ2-3
clone_size: .
v_call: TRBV5-1
d_call: TRBD2
cdr3_aa: CASSTSGDYTDTQYF
cdr3_nt: TGCGCCAGCAGCACGAGCGGGGACTACACAGATACGCAGTATTTT

j_call: TRBJ2-1
clone_size: .
v_call: TRBV2
d_call: TRBD2
cdr3_aa: CASPGGSPYNEQFF
cdr3_nt: TGTGCCAGCCCCGGGGGGAGCCCCTACAATGAGCAGTTCTTC

j_call: TRBJ2-7
clone_size: .
v_call: TRBV9
d_call: .
cdr3_aa: CASSVVWGGEQYF
cdr3_nt: TGTGCCAGCAGCGTAGTTTGGGGAGGCGAGCAGTACTTC

j_call: TRBJ2-7
clone_size: .
v_call: TRBV5-1
d_call: .
cdr3_aa: CASRYAGEQYF
cdr3_nt: TGCGCCAGCAGATATGCGGGCGAGCAGTACTTC

j_call: TRBJ1-2
clone_size: .
v_call: TRBV29-1
d_call: .
cdr3_aa: CSVDSGGGYTF
cdr3_nt: TGCAGCGTTGATTCAGGAGGTGGCTACACCTTC

j_call: TRBJ2-4
clone_size: .
v_call: TRBV6-5
d_call: TRBD1
cdr3_aa: CRTGDKNIQYF
cdr3_nt: TGTAGGACAGGGGACAAAAACATTCAGTACTTC

j_call: TRBJ1-1
clone_size: .
v_call: TRBV25-1
d_call: .
cdr3_aa: CASSEYSGANTEAFF
cdr3_nt: TGTGCCAGCAGTGAGTATTCAGGGGCGAACACTGAAGCTTTCTTT

j_call: TRBJ2-5
clone_size: .
v_call: TRBV11-2
d_call: .
cdr3_aa: CASSFHIIQETQYF
cdr3_nt: TGTGCCAGCAGCTTTCACATTATACAAGAGACCCAGTACTTC

j_call: TRBJ1-1
clone_size: .
v_call: TRBV29-1
d_call: TRBD1
cdr3_aa: CSVEPRTGKGVNTEAFF
cdr3_nt: TGCAGCGTTGAACCCCGGACAGGGAAAGGGGTAAACACTGAAGCTTTCTTT

j_call: TRBJ2-1
clone_size: .
v_call: TRBV27
d_call: TRBD2
cdr3_aa: CASSRFTGTSGLNEQFF
cdr3_nt: TGTGCCAGCAGTCGATTCACCGGGACTAGCGGACTCAATGAGCAGTTCTTC

j_call: TRBJ2-7
clone_size: .
v_call: TRBV4-1
d_call: TRBD1
cdr3_aa: CASSQDRRDREGLGCREQYF
cdr3_nt: TGCGCCAGCAGCCAAGATCGAAGGGACAGGGAGGGTTTGGGGTGTAGGGAGCAGTACTTC

j_call: TRBJ1-5
clone_size: .
v_call: TRBV6-6
d_call: .
cdr3_aa: CASSYRRSNQPQHF
cdr3_nt: TGTGCCAGCAGTTACAGGAGATCCAATCAGCCCCAGCATTTT

j_call: TRBJ1-1
clone_size: .
v_call: TRBV2
d_call: .
cdr3_aa: CASSDASGTPNTEAFF
cdr3_nt: TGTGCCAGCAGTGACGCCTCCGGGACACCGAACACTGAAGCTTTCTTT

j_call: TRBJ2-7
clone_size: .
v_call: TRBV20-1
d_call: .
cdr3_aa: CSGSRLDEQYF
cdr3_nt: TGCAGTGGAAGCCGGCTAGACGAGCAGTACTTC

j_call: TRBJ2-6
clone_size: .
v_call: TRBV6-1
d_call: .
cdr3_aa: CASRPKGAGANVLTF
cdr3_nt: TGTGCCAGCAGACCTAAGGGAGCCGGGGCCAACGTCCTGACTTTC

j_call: TRBJ2-7
clone_size: .
v_call: TRBV4-2
d_call: .
cdr3_aa: CASSQDAGAYYEQYF
cdr3_nt: TGTGCCAGCAGCCAAGATGCGGGGGCCTACTACGAGCAGTACTTC

j_call: TRBJ2-1
clone_size: .
v_call: TRBV11-3
d_call: TRBD1
cdr3_aa: CASSARDSSYNEQFF
cdr3_nt: TGTGCCAGCAGCGCCCGGGACAGCTCCTACAATGAGCAGTTCTTC

j_call: TRBJ2-7
clone_size: .
v_call: TRBV7-9
d_call: TRBD1
cdr3_aa: CASSLEDREHYEQYF
cdr3_nt: TGTGCCAGCAGCCTGGAGGACAGGGAGCACTACGAGCAGTACTTC

j_call: TRBJ2-6
clone_size: .
v_call: TRBV5-1
d_call: TRBD1
cdr3_aa: CASSRGVTGQGAGGANVLTF
cdr3_nt: TGCGCCAGCAGCCGTGGGGTTACGGGACAGGGGGCAGGTGGGGCCAACGTCCTGACTTTC

j_call: TRBJ2-7
clone_size: .
v_call: TRBV29-1
d_call: TRBD1
cdr3_aa: CSVGGQGASYEQYF
cdr3_nt: TGCAGCGTTGGGGGACAGGGGGCTTCCTACGAGCAGTACTTC

j_call: TRBJ2-5
clone_size: .
v_call: TRBV19
d_call: TRBD1
cdr3_aa: CASSTPPGQRELETQYF
cdr3_nt: TGTGCCAGTAGTACCCCCCCGGGACAGAGAGAATTAGAGACCCAGTACTTC

j_call: TRBJ2-3
clone_size: .
v_call: TRBV5-4
d_call: TRBD2
cdr3_aa: CASQRGLSTDTQYF
cdr3_nt: TGTGCCAGCCAGCGGGGGCTTAGCACAGATACGCAGTATTTT

j_call: TRBJ2-1
clone_size: .
v_call: TRBV6-5
d_call: .
cdr3_aa: CASSYGSGSYNEQFF
cdr3_nt: TGTGCCAGCAGTTACGGTAGCGGCTCCTACAATGAGCAGTTCTTC

j_call: TRBJ2-7
clone_size: .
v_call: TRBV29-1
d_call: TRBD2
cdr3_aa: CSVSWSSGVYEQYF
cdr3_nt: TGCAGCGTTTCTTGGTCTAGCGGGGTCTACGAGCAGTACTTC

j_call: TRBJ2-7
clone_size: .
v_call: TRBV11-2
d_call: TRBD2
cdr3_aa: CASSHGLARDYEQYF
cdr3_nt: TGTGCCAGCAGCCACGGACTAGCGAGGGACTACGAGCAGTACTTC

j_call: TRBJ1-6
clone_size: .
v_call: TRBV2
d_call: TRBD1
cdr3_aa: CASRQSPGQGPQPLHF
cdr3_nt: TGTGCCAGCAGACAGTCCCCGGGACAGGGGCCTCAACCCCTCCACTTT

j_call: TRBJ1-5
clone_size: .
v_call: TRBV5-1
d_call: TRBD1
cdr3_aa: CASSPGTGYSNQPQHF
cdr3_nt: TGCGCCAGCAGCCCCGGGACAGGTTATAGCAATCAGCCCCAGCATTTT

j_call: TRBJ2-7
clone_size: .
v_call: TRBV27
d_call: TRBD1
cdr3_aa: CASRDRGHEQYF
cdr3_nt: TGTGCCAGCAGGGACAGGGGCCACGAGCAGTACTTC

j_call: TRBJ2-7
clone_size: .
v_call: TRBV7-2
d_call: TRBD1
cdr3_aa: CASSWGTGGGQYF
cdr3_nt: TGTGCCAGCAGCTGGGGGACAGGGGGCGGGCAGTACTTC

j_call: TRBJ2-7
clone_size: .
v_call: TRBV11-2
d_call: .
cdr3_aa: CASSSTVGHSYEQYF
cdr3_nt: TGTGCCAGCAGTTCGACAGTGGGCCACTCCTACGAGCAGTACTTC

j_call: TRBJ1-6
clone_size: .
v_call: TRBV19
d_call: .
cdr3_aa: CASSIDDTDINSPLHF
cdr3_nt: TGTGCCAGTAGTATAGATGACACGGATATAAATTCACCCCTCCACTTT

j_call: TRBJ1-2
clone_size: once
v_call: TRBV6-1
d_call: .
cdr3_aa: CASSVVSTGFSYTF
cdr3_nt: TGTGCCAGCAGTGTGGTATCGACAGGCTTTAGCTACACCTTC